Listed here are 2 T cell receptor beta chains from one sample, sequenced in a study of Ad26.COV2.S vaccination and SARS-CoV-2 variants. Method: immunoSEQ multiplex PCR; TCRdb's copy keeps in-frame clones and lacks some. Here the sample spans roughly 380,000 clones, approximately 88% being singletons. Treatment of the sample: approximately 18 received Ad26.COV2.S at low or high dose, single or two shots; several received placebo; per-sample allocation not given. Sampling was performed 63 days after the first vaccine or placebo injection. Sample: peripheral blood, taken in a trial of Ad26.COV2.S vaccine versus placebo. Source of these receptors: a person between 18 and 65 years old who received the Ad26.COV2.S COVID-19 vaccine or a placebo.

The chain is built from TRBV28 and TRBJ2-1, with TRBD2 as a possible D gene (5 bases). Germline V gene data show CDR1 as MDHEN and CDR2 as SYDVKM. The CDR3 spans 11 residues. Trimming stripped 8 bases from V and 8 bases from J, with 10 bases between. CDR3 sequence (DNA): TGTGCCAGCCGTGAGGGAGATGAGCAGTTCTTC. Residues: CASREGDEQFF.

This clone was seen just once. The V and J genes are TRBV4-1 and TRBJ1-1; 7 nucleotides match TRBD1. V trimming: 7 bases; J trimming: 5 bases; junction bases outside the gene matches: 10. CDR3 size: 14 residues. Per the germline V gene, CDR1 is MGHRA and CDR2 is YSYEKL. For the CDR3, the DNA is TGCGCCAGCACCCCCATCAGGGGGGAGACTGAAGCTTTCTTT. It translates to CASTPIRGETEAFF.